Following are 14 T cell receptor beta chains from one sample sequenced in a study of cytomegalovirus exposure and HLA in healthy donors (dated by TCRdb to the late 2010s). Receptors were amplified or captured by the immunoSEQ multiplex PCR assay. The multiplex PCR relied on a mix of 60 forward primers for TCR Vbeta segments and 13 reverse primers for TCR Jbeta segments. The table was pulled from immuneACCESS by TCRdb, which kept in-frame rearrangements only. Such tables lose some clones; where checked, under half of the loss comes from unresolved V genes, and the rest has no known cause. The sample table on file contains around 100,000 clones. The top ten hold more than 3.5% of the sample. Sequenced sample: PBMCs. The receptors come from a man aged 25-40 years in good health and CMV-seronegative.

This rearrangement joins TRBV10-3 to TRBJ2-3; no clear D. Between the trimmed V and J ends, which lost 4 bases and 4 bases, there was a span of 6 bases. Germline CDR1 is ENHRY and CDR2 is SYGVKD. There are 12 residues in the CDR3. The CDR3 DNA reads as TGTGCCATCAGTGGGAGCGCAGATACGCAGTATTTT. Translating gives CAISGSADTQYF.

The chain carries TRBV6-6 and TRBJ1-1, with D perhaps matching TRBD1 (6 bases). Germline V gene sequence: CDR1 MNHNY, CDR2 SVGAGI (reference sequence). V lost 0 bases to trimming and J lost 1 base, with 6 bases between them. This CDR3 spans 14 amino acids. The CDR3 reads CASSYSDRNTEAFF. CDR3 coding DNA: TGTGCCAGCAGTTACTCGGACAGGAACACTGAAGCTTTCTTT.

This chain joins TRBV6-5 and TRBJ1-5; TRBD1 aligns across 8 bases. This CDR3 has 15 residues. V was clipped by 6 bases and J by 6 bases; unmatched bases: 10. Germline loops: CDR1 MNHEY, CDR2 SVGAGI. The CDR3 loop is CASRTQGDSGQPQHF. The CDR3 region has the DNA TGTGCCAGCAGAACACAGGGGGATTCGGGTCAGCCCCAGCATTTT.

This chain links TRBV6-5 with TRBJ2-7; a possible D gene is TRBD2 (5 bases). CDR1 and CDR2 (germline): MNHEY, SVGAGI. The V end was cut by 0 bases, the J end by 6 bases, with 9 bases between. The CDR3 contains 13 residues. The CDR3 here is CASSYSRGGEQYF. The CDR3 region has the DNA TGTGCCAGCAGTTACTCTAGAGGAGGCGAGCAGTACTTC.

The chain couples TRBV15 to TRBJ2-6; a possible D gene is TRBD2 (5 bases). V was clipped by 0 bases and J by 2 bases, with 11 bases between them. The CDR3 covers 17 residues. Per the germline V gene, CDR1 is LNHNV and CDR2 is YYDKDF (reference sequence). CDR3: CATSRDGFGAGANVLTF. In DNA form, the CDR3 reads TGTGCCACCAGCAGAGATGGCTTCGGGGCTGGGGCCAACGTCCTGACTTTC.

On this clone itself: A read error may produce the germline difference seen at one junction end. This rearrangement joins TRBV5-1 to TRBJ2-3; TRBD1 matches at 10 bases. Germline V CDR1 and CDR2: SGHRS, YFSETQ. The CDR3 length is 18 residues. The CDR3 sequence: CASGFRPRTGGDTDTQYF. CDR3 DNA sequence: TGCGCCAGCGGCTTCCGGCCTAGGACAGGGGGAGACACAGATACGCAGTATTTT.

The genes are TRBV18 and TRBJ1-5, with a weak D call TRBD1 (5 bases). The CDR3 totals 14 residues. Germline V gene sequence: CDR1 KGHSH, CDR2 LQKENI. Trimming took 6 bases from V and 4 from J, leaving 13 bases between them. CDR3 sequence: CASSRDGRNQPQHF. CDR3 coding DNA: TGTGCCAGCTCGCGGGACGGAAGAAATCAGCCCCAGCATTTT.

V gene TRBV9 combines with J gene TRBJ2-3; 9 positions agree with TRBD2. The germline V gene has CDR1 SGDLS and CDR2 YYNGEE. The CDR3 covers 18 residues. V lost 2 bases, J lost 5 bases, and 15 bases stayed unmatched. The CDR3 sequence: CASSVRGTAGGPGDTQYF. The CDR3 nucleotides read TGTGCCAGCAGCGTGAGAGGGACCGCGGGGGGGCCAGGAGATACGCAGTATTTT.

The chain recombines TRBV19 with TRBJ1-2; D is unresolved. This CDR3 is built from 15 residues. Germline CDR1 and CDR2: LNHDA and SQIVND (reference sequence). V shed 3 bases and J shed 2 bases, with 13 bases lying between them. The CDR3 here is CASSIVEMENYGYTF. DNA of the CDR3: TGTGCCAGTAGTATTGTCGAGATGGAGAACTATGGCTACACCTTC.

The chain recombines TRBV7-2 with TRBJ1-2; 9 bases match TRBD1. The CDR3 sequence is 14 residues long. CDR1 is SGHTA and CDR2 is FQGNSA in the germline V gene. V lost 4 bases, J lost 5 bases, and 5 bases stayed unmatched. The CDR3 nucleotides read TGTGCCAGCAGCTCGCAAGGGACAGGGTATGGCTACACCTTC. Protein product: CASSSQGTGYGYTF.

The V gene is TRBV29-1, the J gene TRBJ2-1, with D possibly matching TRBD2 (6 bases). The CDR3 covers 14 residues. The V and J ends lost 6 bases and 9 bases respectively, with 21 bases between them. Germline CDR1 reads SQVTM; CDR2 reads ANQGSEA. The CDR3 here is CSVRDGTAVGEQFF. The CDR3 DNA is TGCAGCGTGCGGGACGGGACGGCGGTTGGTGAGCAGTTCTTC.

The V and J genes are TRBV29-1 and TRBJ1-2, with 11 bases lining up with TRBD1. The CDR3 covers 13 residues. Germline CDR1 reads SQVTM; CDR2 reads ANQGSEA. Trimming at V came to 6 bases and at J to 5 bases, leaving 5 bases not matched to a gene. The CDR3 reads CSVRTGGGYGYTF. The CDR3 DNA reads as TGCAGCGTGCGGACAGGGGGCGGGTATGGCTACACCTTC.

V gene TRBV6-5 combines with J gene TRBJ2-1; tentative D call: TRBD1 (7 bases). CDR3 length: 12 amino acids. Per the germline V gene, CDR1 is MNHEY and CDR2 is SVGAGI. Between the trimmed V and J ends, which lost 4 bases and 11 bases, there was a span of 12 bases. The DNA of the CDR3 is TGTGCCAGCAGTTTTCAGGGGGGCAAGCAGTTCTTC. This codes for CASSFQGGKQFF.

This chain links TRBV28 with TRBJ1-5, with 7 bases that match TRBD1. This CDR3 comprises 15 residues. J was trimmed by 6 bases and V by 5 bases; bases with no gene match: 10. Germline lookup yields CDR1 MDHEN and CDR2 SYDVKM. CDR3 loop: CASSTKDRESQPQHF. The CDR3 DNA follows: TGTGCCAGCAGTACGAAAGACAGGGAGAGTCAGCCCCAGCATTTT.